The source of this T cell receptor beta chain is a study of T-cell memory formation after mild COVID-19. About the study: In these data, TCR clusters were largely donor specific. Study results and limitations: The authors left the SARS-CoV-2 specificity of second-wave clones peaking on day 37 unconfirmed.

Comment on this clonotype: Its antigen is as yet unknown.

Trimming took 4 bases from V and 5 from J; bases not matched to a gene: 5. The CDR3 has 16 amino acids. Germline values: CDR1 SGHRS, CDR2 YFSETQ. Employing constant-segment primers, 5'RACE generated TCR alpha and TCR beta cDNA libraries bearing sample barcodes and UMIs. TCRdb reprocessed the 5' RACE reads via MiXCR and lists one record per CDR3 protein. The sample has hundreds of thousands of distinct CDR3 sequences; 20% to 25% are singletons. The rearrangement links TRBV5-1 to TRBJ1-6, with 11 bases that match TRBD1. The sequencing input was PBMCs or a T cell subset sorted from them (not recorded which). The clonotype comes from a man aged 18 to 30 who had mild COVID-19 (a few samples of this study predate the infection). Cell type and time point are not known. The CDR3 DNA is TGCGCCAGCAGCCAACTGGGACAGGGGGATAATTCACCCCTCCACTTT. It encodes CASSQLGQGDNSPLHF.